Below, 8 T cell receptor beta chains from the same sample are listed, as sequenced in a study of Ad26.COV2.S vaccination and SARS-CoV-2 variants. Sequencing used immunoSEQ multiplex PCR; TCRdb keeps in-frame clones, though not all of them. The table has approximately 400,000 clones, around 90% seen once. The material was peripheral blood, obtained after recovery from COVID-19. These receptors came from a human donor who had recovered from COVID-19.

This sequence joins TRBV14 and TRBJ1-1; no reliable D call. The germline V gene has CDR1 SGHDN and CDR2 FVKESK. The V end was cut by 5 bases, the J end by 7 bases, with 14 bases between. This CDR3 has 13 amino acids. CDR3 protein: CASSINSWGEAFF. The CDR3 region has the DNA TGTGCCAGCAGCATAAATTCGTGGGGTGAAGCTTTCTTT.

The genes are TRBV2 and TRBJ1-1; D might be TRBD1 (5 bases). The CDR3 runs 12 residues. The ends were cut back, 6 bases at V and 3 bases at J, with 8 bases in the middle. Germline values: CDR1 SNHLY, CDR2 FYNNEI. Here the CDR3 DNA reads TGTGCCAGCAGCAGGGACGACACTGAAGCTTTCTTT. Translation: CASSRDDTEAFF.

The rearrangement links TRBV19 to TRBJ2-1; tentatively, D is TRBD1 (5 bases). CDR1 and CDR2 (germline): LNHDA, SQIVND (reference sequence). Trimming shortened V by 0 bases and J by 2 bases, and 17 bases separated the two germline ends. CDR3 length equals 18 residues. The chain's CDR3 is CASSIDMGLGSAYNEQFF. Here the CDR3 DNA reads TGTGCCAGTAGTATAGATATGGGGCTCGGGTCAGCCTACAATGAGCAGTTCTTC.

The CDR3 loop reads CASGHPDRGQDGYTF. The CDR3, as DNA: TGTGCTAGTGGTCACCCGGACAGGGGGCAAGATGGCTACACCTTC. V is TRBV12-5 and J is TRBJ1-2, with 11 bases lining up with TRBD1. The CDR3 length is 15 residues. V was clipped by 5 bases and J by 6 bases; unmatched bases: 8. Looked up from germline, CDR1 is LGHNT and CDR2 is FRNRAP. Combining the CDR3 with reference TRBV12-5 and TRBJ1-2 gives the whole variable domain DARVTQTPRHKVTEMGQEVTMRCQPILGHNTVFWYRQTMMQGLELLAYFRNRAPLDDSGMPKDRFSAEMPDATLATLKIQPSEPRDSAVYFCASGHPDRGQDGYTFGSGTRLTVV.

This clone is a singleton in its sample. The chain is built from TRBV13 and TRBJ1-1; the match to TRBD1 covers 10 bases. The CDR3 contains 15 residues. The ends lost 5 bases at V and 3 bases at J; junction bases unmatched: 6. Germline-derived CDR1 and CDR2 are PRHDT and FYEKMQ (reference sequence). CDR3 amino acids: CASSRRGTGDTEAFF. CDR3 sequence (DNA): TGTGCCAGCAGCCGACGCGGGACAGGGGACACTGAAGCTTTCTTT.

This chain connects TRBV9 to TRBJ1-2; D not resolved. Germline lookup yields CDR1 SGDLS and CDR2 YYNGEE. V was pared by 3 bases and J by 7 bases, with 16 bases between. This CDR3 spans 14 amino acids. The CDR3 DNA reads TGTGCCAGCAGCGGACCGGGCCTCCCCTTTGGCTACACCTTC. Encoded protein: CASSGPGLPFGYTF.

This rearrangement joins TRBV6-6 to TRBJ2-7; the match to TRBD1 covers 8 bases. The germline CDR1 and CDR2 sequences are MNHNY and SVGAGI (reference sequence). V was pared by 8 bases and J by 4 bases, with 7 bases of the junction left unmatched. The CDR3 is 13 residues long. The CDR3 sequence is CASGTGVPYEQYF. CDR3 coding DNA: TGTGCCAGCGGGACAGGAGTGCCTTACGAGCAGTACTTC.

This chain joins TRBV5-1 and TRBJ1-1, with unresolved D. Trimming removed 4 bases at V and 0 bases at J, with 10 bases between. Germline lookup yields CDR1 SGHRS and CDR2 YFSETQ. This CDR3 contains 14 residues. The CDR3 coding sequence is TGCGCCAGCAGCGTAGGAGCAATGAACACTGAAGCTTTCTTT. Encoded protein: CASSVGAMNTEAFF.